The present entry profiles one TCR beta chain with its context. What it recognizes is unknown. The data were obtained in a study of OX40 agonist ivuxolimab in advanced cancers. Regarding the study as a whole: Blood T cells, both CD4+ and CD8+, expanded clonally by week 6 at 0.1 to 3.0 mg/kg.

Assay: immunoSEQ multiplex PCR; the TCRdb copy retains only in-frame clones and omits some. The table lists fewer than 90,000 clones, approximately 86% of them singletons. This CDR3 region has 14 residues. Germline V gene lookup returns CDR1 WSHSY and CDR2 SAAADI. Trimming at V came to 6 bases and at J to 1 base, leaving 2 bases not matched to a gene. Baseline was the first blood sampling point, followed by cycle 4 day 1 and cycle 7 day 1. The rearrangement uses TRBV10-2 and TRBJ2-3; 9 positions match TRBD1. The clonotype comes from an adult with an advanced solid tumor such as melanoma, head and neck, liver or kidney cancer. Sequenced material: CD4+ or CD8+ T cells sorted from blood, taken in a trial of the OX40 agonist ivuxolimab. CDR3 loop: CASRDRGGTDTQYF. CDR3 sequence (DNA): TGCGCCAGCAGGGACAGGGGTGGCACAGATACGCAGTATTTT.